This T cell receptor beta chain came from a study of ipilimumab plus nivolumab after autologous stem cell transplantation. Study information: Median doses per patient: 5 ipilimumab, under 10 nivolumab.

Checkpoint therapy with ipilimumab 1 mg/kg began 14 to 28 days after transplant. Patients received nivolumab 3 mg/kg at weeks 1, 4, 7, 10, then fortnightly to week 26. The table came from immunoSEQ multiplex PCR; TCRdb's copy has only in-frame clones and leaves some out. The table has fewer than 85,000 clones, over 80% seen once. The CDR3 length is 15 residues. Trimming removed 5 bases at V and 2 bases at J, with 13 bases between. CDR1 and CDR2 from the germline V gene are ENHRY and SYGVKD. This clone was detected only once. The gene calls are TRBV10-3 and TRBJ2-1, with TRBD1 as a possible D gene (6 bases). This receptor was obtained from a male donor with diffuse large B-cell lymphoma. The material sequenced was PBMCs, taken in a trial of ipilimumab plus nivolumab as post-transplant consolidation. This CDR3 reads CAISMTGGTYNEQFF. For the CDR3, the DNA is TGTGCCATCAGTATGACAGGCGGTACCTACAATGAGCAGTTCTTC.